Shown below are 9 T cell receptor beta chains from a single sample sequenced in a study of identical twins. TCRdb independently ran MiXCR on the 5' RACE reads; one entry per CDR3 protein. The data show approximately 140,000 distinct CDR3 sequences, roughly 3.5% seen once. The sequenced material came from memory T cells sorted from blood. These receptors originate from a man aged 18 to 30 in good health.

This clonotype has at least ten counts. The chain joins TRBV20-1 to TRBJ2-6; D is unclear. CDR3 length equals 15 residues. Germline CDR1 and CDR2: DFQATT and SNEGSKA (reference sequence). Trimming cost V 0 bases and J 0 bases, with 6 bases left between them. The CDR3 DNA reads TGCAGTGCTAGAGAAGGAAGCTCTGGGGCCAACGTCCTGACTTTC. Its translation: CSAREGSSGANVLTF.

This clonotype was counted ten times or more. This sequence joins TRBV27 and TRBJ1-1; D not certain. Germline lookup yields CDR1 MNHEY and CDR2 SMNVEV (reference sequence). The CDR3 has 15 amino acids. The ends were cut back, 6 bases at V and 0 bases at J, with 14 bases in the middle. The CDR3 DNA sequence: TGTGCCAGCAGAACACGAAAAATGCTGAACACTGAAGCTTTCTTT. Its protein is CASRTRKMLNTEAFF.

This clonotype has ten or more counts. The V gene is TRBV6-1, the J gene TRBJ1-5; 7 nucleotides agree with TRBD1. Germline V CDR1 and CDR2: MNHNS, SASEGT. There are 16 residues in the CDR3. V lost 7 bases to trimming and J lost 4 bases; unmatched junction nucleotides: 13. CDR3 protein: CASIVGQPGPNQPQHF. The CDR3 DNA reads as TGTGCCAGCATCGTGGGACAGCCGGGTCCAAATCAGCCCCAGCATTTT.

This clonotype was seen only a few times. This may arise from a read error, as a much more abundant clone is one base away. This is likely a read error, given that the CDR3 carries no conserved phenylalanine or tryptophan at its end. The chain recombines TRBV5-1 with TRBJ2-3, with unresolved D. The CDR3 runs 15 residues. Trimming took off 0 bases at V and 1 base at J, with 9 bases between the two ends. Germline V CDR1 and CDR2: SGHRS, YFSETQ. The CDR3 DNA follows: TGCGCCAGCAGCTTGGAAGTGACGGGCACAGATACGCAGTATTAT. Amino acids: CASSLEVTGTDTQYY.

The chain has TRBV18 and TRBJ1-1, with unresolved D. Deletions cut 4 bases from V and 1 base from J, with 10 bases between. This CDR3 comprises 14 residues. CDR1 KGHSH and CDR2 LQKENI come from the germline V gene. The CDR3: CASSLKGSNTEAFF. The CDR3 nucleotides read TGTGCCAGCTCACTGAAGGGCTCGAACACTGAAGCTTTCTTT. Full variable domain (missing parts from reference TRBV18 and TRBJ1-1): NAGVMQNPRHLVRRRGQEARLRCSPMKGHSHVYWYRQLPEEGLKFMVYLQKENIIDESGMPKERFSAEFPKEGPSILRIQQVVRGDSAAYFCASSLKGSNTEAFFGQGTRLTVV.

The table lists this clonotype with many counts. The CDR3 bases are TGCGCCAGCAGTGAATCCGGGACAGGGGCAAGATCAGATACGCAGTATTTT. This codes for CASSESGTGARSDTQYF. The V gene is TRBV10-2, the J gene TRBJ2-3; 10 positions match TRBD1. The V and J ends lost 3 bases and 4 bases, in that order; junction bases with no gene match: 10. The CDR3 sequence is 17 residues long. Germline V gene sequence: CDR1 WSHSY, CDR2 SAAADI.

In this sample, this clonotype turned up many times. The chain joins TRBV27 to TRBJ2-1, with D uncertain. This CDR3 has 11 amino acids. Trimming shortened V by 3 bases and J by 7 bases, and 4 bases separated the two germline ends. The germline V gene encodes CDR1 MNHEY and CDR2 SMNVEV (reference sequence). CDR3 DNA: TGTGCCAGCAGTTTTGCTAATGAGCAGTTCTTC. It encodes CASSFANEQFF.

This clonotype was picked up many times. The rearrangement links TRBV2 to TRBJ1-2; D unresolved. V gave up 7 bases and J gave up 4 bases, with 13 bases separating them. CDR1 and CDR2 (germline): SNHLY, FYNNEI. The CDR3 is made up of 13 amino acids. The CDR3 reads CASTERGLYGYTF. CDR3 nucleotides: TGTGCCAGCACCGAAAGAGGGCTCTATGGCTACACCTTC.

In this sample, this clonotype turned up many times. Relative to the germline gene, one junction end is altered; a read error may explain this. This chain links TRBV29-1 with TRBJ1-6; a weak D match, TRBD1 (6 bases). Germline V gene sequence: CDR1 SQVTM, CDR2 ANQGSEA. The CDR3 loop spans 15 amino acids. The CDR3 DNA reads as TGCAGCGTTAAAGAGGACAGCTCCTATAATTCACCCCTCCACTTT. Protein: CSVKEDSSYNSPLHF. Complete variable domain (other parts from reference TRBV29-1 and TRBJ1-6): SAVISQKPSRDICQRGTSLTIQCQVDSQVTMMFWYRQQPGQSLTLIATANQGSEATYESGFVIDKFPISRPNLTFSTLTVSNMSPEDSSIYLCSVKEDSSYNSPLHFGNGTRLTVT.